This T cell receptor beta chain appears in the sequencing data of a study of cytomegalovirus exposure and HLA in healthy donors. Looked up from germline, CDR1 is LNHDA and CDR2 is SQIVND (reference sequence). The CDR3 length is 15 residues. Trimming left V 3 bases short and J 4 bases short, with 15 bases between. The PCR used 60 Vbeta and 13 Jbeta primers. The method was immunoSEQ multiplex PCR; TCRdb's version includes in-frame clones alone and lacks a portion of them. The sample holds over 100,000 clones. V and J are TRBV19 and TRBJ1-1, with a weak D call TRBD1 (5 bases). The sequenced sample consisted of PBMCs. This TCR derives from a man younger than 30 in good health and CMV-seronegative. The CDR3: CASSILRGQGTEAFF. The CDR3 nucleotides are TGTGCCAGTAGTATTTTAAGGGGTCAGGGCACTGAAGCTTTCTTT.